These 30 T cell receptor beta chains were sequenced from one sample in a study of identical twins. TCRdb used MiXCR to reprocess the 5' RACE reads, holding one entry per CDR3 protein. This sample has about 720,000 distinct CDR3 sequences; around a sixth occur once, and the top ten carry about an eighth. The same sample was also used in a study of T cells expressing NK-cell markers.

The sample was PBMCs. These receptors were taken from a woman under 30 in good health.

This clonotype was seen only a few times. This chain links TRBV2 with TRBJ2-7, with no clear D. CDR1 is SNHLY and CDR2 is FYNNEI in the germline V gene. The length of the CDR3 is 13 residues. V was trimmed by 0 bases and J by 1 base, leaving 4 bases between them. In nucleotides, the CDR3 is TGTGCCAGCAGTGAAGCACGATCCTACGAGCAGTACTTC. Translation: CASSEARSYEQYF.

The gene calls are TRBV3-1 and TRBJ2-3; TRBD1 is a possible D gene (5 bases). In germline, CDR1 is LGHDT, CDR2 YNNKEL (reference sequence). V was trimmed by 5 bases and J by 3 bases, leaving 15 bases between them. The CDR3 extends over 15 amino acids. Written as DNA, the CDR3 is TGTGCCAGCAGCGGTAGACAGCCTCCAACAGATACGCAGTATTTT. Translation gives CASSGRQPPTDTQYF.

Comments on this clonotype: At one boundary the junction diverges from the germline segment, which might be a read error. The V call is TRBV30, the J call TRBJ2-1; D gene unclear. This CDR3 spans 12 amino acids. Germline CDR1 and CDR2: GTSNPN and SVGIG (reference sequence). The CDR3 protein is CAWSAPRGEKFF. The DNA for the CDR3 is TGTGCCTGGAGTGCCCCCCGTGGTGAGAAGTTCTTC.

This clonotype showed up just a few times. V is TRBV20-1 and J is TRBJ2-3; TRBD1 matches at 8 bases. The CDR3 is 15 residues long. In germline, CDR1 is DFQATT, CDR2 SNEGSKA (reference sequence). Trimming cost V 0 bases and J 0 bases; bases outside gene matches: 2. CDR3 amino acids: CSARDQGASTDTQYF. DNA for the CDR3: TGCAGTGCTAGAGATCAGGGGGCTAGCACAGATACGCAGTATTTT.

A few counts support this clonotype. The DNA of the CDR3 is TGTGCCAGCAACAAGCGGGAGACAGAGACCCAGTACTTC. Encoded protein: CASNKRETETQYF. The genes are TRBV7-2 and TRBJ2-5; the match to TRBD2 covers 8 bases. Trimming cost V 7 bases and J 4 bases; bases outside gene matches: 5. This CDR3 spans 13 amino acids. The germline gives CDR1 SGHTA, CDR2 FQGNSA.

This clonotype was detected only a few times. V is TRBV10-2 and J is TRBJ2-7; 12 bases align to TRBD2. CDR3 length equals 18 residues. The ends lost 5 bases at V and 0 bases at J; junction bases unmatched: 11. CDR1 is WSHSY and CDR2 is SAAADI in the germline V gene. The CDR3 loop reads CASSRSELAGGDSYEQYF. The DNA for the CDR3 is TGCGCCAGCAGTAGGTCAGAACTAGCGGGAGGTGACTCCTACGAGCAGTACTTC.

This clonotype turned up a few times. This chain joins TRBV4-2 and TRBJ2-7; 11 bases agree with TRBD2. Germline CDR1 LGHNA, CDR2 YNFKEQ. V shed 1 base and J 4 bases; nucleotides not matched to a gene: 6. This CDR3 is 16 amino acids long. The CDR3 here is CASSQGATSGEYEQYF. The CDR3 DNA reads TGTGCCAGCAGCCAAGGTGCGACTAGCGGGGAGTACGAGCAGTACTTC.

The rearrangement uses TRBV6-2 or TRBV6-3 and TRBJ2-1; TRBD2 might be the D (5 bases). The germline V gene encodes CDR1 MNHEY and CDR2 SVGEGT. V was cut by 6 bases and J by 9 bases, with 12 bases left in between. The CDR3 totals 12 residues. This CDR3 reads CASSPSDSEQFF. For the CDR3, the DNA is TGTGCCAGCAGCCCTTCGGACTCTGAGCAGTTCTTC.

This clonotype was counted between two and nine times. The chain recombines TRBV20-1 with TRBJ2-7; D gene ambiguous. Germline values: CDR1 DFQATT, CDR2 SNEGSKA (reference sequence). V was trimmed by 5 bases and J by 3 bases, leaving 17 bases between them. This CDR3 spans 14 amino acids. This chain's CDR3 is CSAFRPIDVYEQYF. The CDR3 nucleotides are TGCAGTGCTTTCCGGCCGATCGATGTCTACGAGCAGTACTTC.

V is TRBV7-9 and J is TRBJ2-3, with D tentatively TRBD2 (7 bases). CDR1 is SEHNR, CDR2 FQNEAQ, per germline (reference sequence). V shed 1 base and J shed 6 bases, with 14 bases lying between them. The CDR3 is 15 amino acids. The CDR3 here is CASSLGRGRRDTQYF. The CDR3 DNA follows: TGTGCCAGCAGCTTAGGGCGGGGGCGACGGGATACGCAGTATTTT.

The V gene is TRBV20-1, the J gene TRBJ2-7, with 12 positions matching TRBD1. This CDR3 region has 14 residues. J was trimmed by 5 bases and V by 5 bases; bases with no gene match: 7. Germline CDR1 is DFQATT and CDR2 is SNEGSKA (reference sequence). The CDR3 spells CSASGTGGGHEQYF. The CDR3 DNA is TGCAGTGCTTCCGGGACAGGGGGCGGCCACGAGCAGTACTTC.

The V call is TRBV3-1, the J call TRBJ1-2; no clear D. The V end lost 4 bases, the J end lost 2 bases, and 14 bases lay between the germline ends. The germline gives CDR1 LGHDT, CDR2 YNNKEL (reference sequence). The CDR3 length is 15 residues. The chain's CDR3 is CASSPSTWTNYGYTF. The CDR3 bases are TGTGCCAGCAGCCCCAGCACGTGGACCAACTATGGCTACACCTTC. Variable domain in full (rest from reference TRBV3-1 and TRBJ1-2): DTAVSQTPKYLVTQMGNDKSIKCEQNLGHDTMYWYKQDSKKFLKIMFSYNNKELIINETVPNRFSPKSPDKAHLNLHINSLELGDSAVYFCASSPSTWTNYGYTFGSGTRLTVV.

V and J are TRBV7-6 and TRBJ1-3; D may be TRBD1 (5 bases). The length of the CDR3 is 16 residues. The V gene's germline CDR1 is SGHVS and CDR2 FNYEAQ. Trimming stripped 2 bases from V and 0 bases from J, with 11 bases between. The DNA of the CDR3 is TGTGCCAGCAGCTTATCGACAGTTAACTCTGGAAACACCATATATTTT. It specifies CASSLSTVNSGNTIYF.

This clonotype was picked up a small number of times. The rearrangement links TRBV3-1 to TRBJ2-7; D may be TRBD2 (6 bases). This CDR3 is built from 15 residues. Germline V gene data show CDR1 as LGHDT and CDR2 as YNNKEL (reference sequence). V shed 1 base and J shed 2 bases, with 12 bases lying between them. In DNA form, the CDR3 reads TGTGCCAGCAGCCAAGGGGACTTTCGAGCCTACGAGCAGTACTTC. Its translation: CASSQGDFRAYEQYF.

V is TRBV12-3 or TRBV12-4 and J is TRBJ1-5, with 7 bases matching TRBD1. The CDR3 length is 15 residues. Trimming cost V 6 bases and J 1 base; bases outside gene matches: 6. CDR3 nucleotide sequence: TGTGCCAGCAGCCCGACAGGGATCAGCAATCAGCCCCAGCATTTT. Protein product: CASSPTGISNQPQHF.

The chain couples TRBV5-5 to TRBJ2-7, with 9 nucleotides matching TRBD2. The CDR3 length is 13 residues. The germline V gene encodes CDR1 SGHKS and CDR2 YYEKEE (reference sequence). The junction had 4 bases not matched to a gene; V was cut back by 4 bases and J by 5 bases. In DNA form, the CDR3 reads TGTGCCAGCAGCCTACTAGCGGGTAACGAGCAGTACTTC. Residues: CASSLLAGNEQYF.

This clonotype has a handful of counts. The chain carries TRBV7-6 and TRBJ2-1; D is perhaps TRBD2 (5 bases). V was shortened by 5 bases and J by 7 bases, with 9 bases between the two germline ends. This CDR3 is 12 amino acids long. Looked up from germline, CDR1 is SGHVS and CDR2 is FNYEAQ. The CDR3 loop is CASSNLANEQFF. CDR3 DNA sequence: TGTGCCAGCAGCAATCTAGCAAATGAGCAGTTCTTC. The variable domain in full, completed from reference TRBV7-6 and TRBJ2-1, reads GAGVSQSPRYKVTKRGQDVALRCDPISGHVSLYWYRQALGQGPEFLTYFNYEAQQDKSGLPNDRFSAERPEGSISTLTIQRTEQRDSAMYRCASSNLANEQFFGPGTRLTVL.

This clonotype was found many times. This chain links TRBV20-1 with TRBJ1-2; D gene ambiguous. Germline V CDR1 and CDR2: DFQATT, SNEGSKA (reference sequence). V gave up 6 bases and J gave up 1 base, with 18 bases separating them. This CDR3 contains 15 residues. The CDR3 DNA follows: TGCAGTGCCCCTAGGGAGCAGACACTTAACTATGGCTACACCTTC. Its translation: CSAPREQTLNYGYTF.

In this sample, this clonotype turned up a few times. This chain uses TRBV7-8 with TRBJ1-4; no definite D call. The CDR3 runs 15 residues. Per the germline V gene, CDR1 is SGHVS and CDR2 is FQNEAQ. V was pared by 0 bases and J by 3 bases, with 8 bases between. The CDR3 DNA reads TGTGCCAGCAGCTTAGCGAGGATACCTAATGAAAAACTGTTTTTT. This sequence encodes CASSLARIPNEKLFF.

The chain is built from TRBV9 and TRBJ2-6, with a possible D match to TRBD1 (6 bases). The V and J ends lost 2 bases and 0 bases respectively, with 18 bases between them. Germline loops: CDR1 SGDLS, CDR2 YYNGEE. This CDR3 has 19 amino acids. CDR3: CASSVGPGTRSSGANVLTF. The CDR3 DNA follows: TGTGCCAGCAGCGTTGGACCGGGGACACGGTCCTCTGGGGCCAACGTCCTGACTTTC.

CDR3 coding DNA: TGTGCCTCTAAGGTCCTGGGCATCGCAGGCGGGGAGCTGTTTTTT. This codes for CASKVLGIAGGELFF. The chain links TRBV12-3 or TRBV12-4 to TRBJ2-2, with unresolved D. Trimming removed 11 bases from V and 7 bases from J, with 23 bases in between. The CDR3 loop spans 15 amino acids.

This clonotype has at least ten counts. The V and J genes are TRBV20-1 and TRBJ2-3; 8 bases are shared with TRBD2. The CDR3 covers 13 residues. The germline V gene encodes CDR1 DFQATT and CDR2 SNEGSKA (reference sequence). CDR3 in DNA: TGCAGCGTAGCGGGAAGGGGGACAGATACGCAGTATTTT. Residues: CSVAGRGTDTQYF.

In this sample, this clonotype turned up a few times. CDR3 sequence (DNA): TGCAGCGTTGGAGGGGTGACCGGGGAGCTGTTTTTT. Its translation is CSVGGVTGELFF. V gene TRBV29-1 combines with J gene TRBJ2-2; D tentatively reads TRBD1 or TRBD2 (5 bases each). The CDR3 is made up of 12 amino acids. The V and J ends lost 4 bases and 5 bases respectively, with 8 bases between them. Germline V gene sequence: CDR1 SQVTM, CDR2 ANQGSEA.

This clonotype was observed a handful of times. V is TRBV6-1 and J is TRBJ1-5; D is unclear. Trimming took 6 bases from V and 1 from J, leaving 10 bases between them. This CDR3 has 14 residues. Germline V gives CDR1 MNHNS, CDR2 SASEGT. This CDR3 is CASSRGGSNQPQHF. The CDR3 DNA follows: TGTGCCAGCAGCCGGGGAGGGAGCAATCAGCCCCAGCATTTT.

The rearrangement uses TRBV29-1 and TRBJ2-6; D might be TRBD2 (6 bases). V was cut by 4 bases and J by 3 bases, with 10 bases left in between. The CDR3 has 14 amino acids. The germline V gene encodes CDR1 SQVTM and CDR2 ANQGSEA. The CDR3 sequence is CSVADGSGANVLTF. The CDR3 nucleotides are TGCAGCGTTGCTGACGGGAGTGGGGCCAACGTCCTGACTTTC. Looking up the rest from reference TRBV29-1 and TRBJ2-6 gives the full variable domain: SAVISQKPSRDICQRGTSLTIQCQVDSQVTMMFWYRQQPGQSLTLIATANQGSEATYESGFVIDKFPISRPNLTFSTLTVSNMSPEDSSIYLCSVADGSGANVLTFGAGSRLTVL.

The rearrangement links TRBV29-1 to TRBJ2-1, with a weak D call TRBD2 (6 bases). Germline loops: CDR1 SQVTM, CDR2 ANQGSEA. The germline V and J ends were trimmed by 7 bases and 5 bases, with 18 bases remaining between them. CDR3 size: 14 residues. CDR3 region: CSAKRALVDNEQFF. In DNA form, the CDR3 reads TGCAGCGCTAAGCGGGCCCTGGTTGACAATGAGCAGTTCTTC.

The sample holds a few counts of this clonotype. V is TRBV20-1 and J is TRBJ1-1, with TRBD1 identical over 9 bases. Germline trimming cut 0 bases from V and 10 bases from J; bases unmatched to any gene: 6. From germline, CDR1 is DFQATT and CDR2 SNEGSKA (reference sequence). The CDR3 consists of 13 residues. CDR3 bases: TGCAGTGCTAGAGATGGGGACAGGGCTCGAGCTTTCTTT. Amino acid sequence: CSARDGDRARAFF.

This clonotype was seen only a few times. This chain connects TRBV7-9 to TRBJ2-7; D is unresolved. V lost 5 bases to trimming and J lost 5 bases, with 16 bases between them. CDR1 is SEHNR, CDR2 FQNEAQ, per germline (reference sequence). The CDR3 totals 14 residues. The CDR3 sequence is CASSPDTTEDEQYF. CDR3 nucleotides: TGTGCCAGCAGCCCTGACACCACCGAGGACGAGCAGTACTTC.

The genes are TRBV20-1 and TRBJ2-1; maybe TRBD2 (5 bases). CDR1 DFQATT and CDR2 SNEGSKA come from the germline V gene (reference sequence). V was shortened by 7 bases and J by 4 bases, with 20 bases between the two germline ends. The CDR3 sequence is 15 residues long. CDR3: CSGESGRTPYNEQFF. The CDR3 DNA sequence: TGCAGTGGGGAGTCCGGCCGGACGCCTTACAATGAGCAGTTCTTC.

This clonotype showed up just a few times. The chain links TRBV6-5 to TRBJ2-7; perhaps D is TRBD1 or TRBD2 (6 bases each). CDR3 size: 14 residues. Germline loops: CDR1 MNHEY, CDR2 SVGAGI. V was shortened by 2 bases and J by 1 base, with 9 bases between the two germline ends. The CDR3, as DNA: TGTGCCAGCAGTTACAGGGGGACTTCCTACGAGCAGTACTTC. Protein product: CASSYRGTSYEQYF.